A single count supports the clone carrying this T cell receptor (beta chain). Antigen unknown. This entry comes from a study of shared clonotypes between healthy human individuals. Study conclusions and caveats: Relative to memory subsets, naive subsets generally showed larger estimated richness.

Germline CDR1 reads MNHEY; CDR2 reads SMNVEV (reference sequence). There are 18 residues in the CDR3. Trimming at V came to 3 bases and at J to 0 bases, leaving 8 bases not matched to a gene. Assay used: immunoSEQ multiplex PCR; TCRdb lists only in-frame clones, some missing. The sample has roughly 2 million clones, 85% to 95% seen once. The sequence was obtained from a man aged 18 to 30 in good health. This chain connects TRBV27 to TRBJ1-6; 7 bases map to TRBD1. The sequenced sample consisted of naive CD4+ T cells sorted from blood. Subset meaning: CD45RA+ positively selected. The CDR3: CASSFKGTASSYNSPLHF. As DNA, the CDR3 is TGTGCCAGCAGTTTTAAGGGGACAGCGAGCTCCTATAATTCACCCCTCCACTTT.